The next 26 T cell receptor beta chains were all read from a single sample in a study of blood T cell repertoires in COVID-19 (dated by TCRdb to 2018 to 2020). Receptor libraries were prepared by the immunoSEQ multiplex PCR assay. The source is immuneACCESS, and TCRdb retained only in-frame sequences with V and J called. Part of the clones is not carried over; for the studies checked, unresolved V genes explain less than half of this, and the remainder is unexplained. The sample table lists roughly 250,000 clones, approximately 79% of them with a count of one. The ten top clones hold around 4.1% of the sample. The sequenced sample consisted of peripheral blood. All receptors come from a middle-aged woman with active or convalescent COVID-19.

The V call is TRBV9, the J call TRBJ2-3, with 10 bases fitting TRBD2. This CDR3 has 16 residues. The trim removed 0 bases at V and 5 bases at J, leaving 6 bases unmatched. Germline CDR1 is SGDLS and CDR2 is YYNGEE. CDR3 in DNA: TGTGCCAGCAGCGTAGCTGGGGGACTAGCGAAAGATACGCAGTATTTT. It encodes CASSVAGGLAKDTQYF.

Only one count was recorded for this clone. The chain employs TRBV27 and TRBJ1-1; 7 bases are a match to TRBD1. Germline V gene sequence: CDR1 MNHEY, CDR2 SMNVEV (reference sequence). The V and J ends lost 5 bases and 5 bases, in that order; junction bases with no gene match: 5. CDR3 length: 13 residues. For the CDR3, the DNA is TGTGCCAGCAGTGCCACAGGGGATACTGAAGCTTTCTTT. Its protein is CASSATGDTEAFF.

CDR3 amino acids: CASSTIPGQGTDTQYF. The CDR3 bases are TGTGCCAGCAGTACTATCCCGGGACAGGGTACAGATACGCAGTATTTT. V is TRBV27 and J is TRBJ2-3; TRBD1 matches 9 bases. The CDR3 contains 16 residues. Germline loops: CDR1 MNHEY, CDR2 SMNVEV (reference sequence). The V gene end was trimmed by 5 bases and the J gene end by 3 bases; junction bases not matched to a gene: 9.

The chain has TRBV6-5 and TRBJ1-1; D ambiguous. This CDR3 has 14 amino acids. V shed 6 bases and J shed 3 bases, with 14 bases lying between them. Germline lookup yields CDR1 MNHEY and CDR2 SVGAGI. The DNA of the CDR3 is TGTGCCAGCAGCCCCGGGAGAGTGTACACTGAAGCTTTCTTT. Translated, it gives CASSPGRVYTEAFF.

This rearrangement joins TRBV6-1 to TRBJ1-4; D is ambiguous. V gave up 0 bases and J gave up 2 bases, with 10 bases separating them. Germline lookup yields CDR1 MNHNS and CDR2 SASEGT. The CDR3 consists of 16 residues. The DNA for the CDR3 is TGTGCCAGCAGTGAAGCCCCCCGGAGGACTAATGAAAAACTGTTTTTT. Amino acid sequence: CASSEAPRRTNEKLFF.

This chain connects TRBV3-1 (or the pseudogene TRBV3-2) to TRBJ2-1; 12 positions agree with TRBD2. The length of the CDR3 is 15 residues. The V and J ends lost 1 base and 8 bases, in that order; junction bases with no gene match: 3. Per the germline V gene, CDR1 is LGHDT and CDR2 is YNNKEL (reference sequence). CDR3 residues: CASSQGLAGAYEQFF. The DNA of the CDR3 is TGTGCCAGCAGCCAAGGACTAGCGGGGGCCTATGAGCAGTTCTTC.

The chain joins TRBV3-1 (or the pseudogene TRBV3-2) to TRBJ1-1, with 8 bases matching TRBD1. The CDR3 is 14 residues long. CDR1 and CDR2 from the germline V gene are LGHDT and YNNKEL (reference sequence). The junction had 6 bases not matched to a gene; V was cut back by 4 bases and J by 5 bases. CDR3 amino acids: CASSLTGQGTEAFF. DNA for the CDR3: TGTGCCAGCAGCCTTACCGGACAGGGTACTGAAGCTTTCTTT.

The genes are TRBV4-1 and TRBJ2-3, with 12 nucleotides matching TRBD2. Unmatched junction bases numbered 10, after V lost 0 bases and J lost 0 bases. Germline V gives CDR1 MGHRA, CDR2 YSYEKL. The CDR3 is 20 amino acids. CDR3 in DNA: TGCGCCAGCAGCCAAGATCCCGAGACTAGCGGGGGCACTAGCACAGATACGCAGTATTTT. It translates to CASSQDPETSGGTSTDTQYF.

This chain uses TRBV3-1 (or the pseudogene TRBV3-2) with TRBJ1-4, with TRBD1 matching 7 bases. Germline V CDR1 and CDR2: LGHDT, YNNKEL (reference sequence). There are 15 residues in the CDR3. Trimming cost V 4 bases and J 8 bases; bases outside gene matches: 10. The CDR3 nucleotides are TGTGCCAGCAGCCGACCAATGACAGGGAGGGAAAAACTGTTTTTT. Translation: CASSRPMTGREKLFF.

The rearrangement links TRBV9 to TRBJ1-1; tentatively, D is TRBD1 (6 bases). The V gene's germline CDR1 is SGDLS and CDR2 YYNGEE. V lost 3 bases, J lost 0 bases, and 12 bases lay in between. The CDR3 contains 15 residues. The CDR3 spells CASSAGQRMNTEAFF. For the CDR3, the DNA is TGTGCCAGCAGCGCAGGACAGAGAATGAACACTGAAGCTTTCTTT.

The chain joins TRBV19 to TRBJ2-1, with TRBD1 matching over 7 bases. J was trimmed by 5 bases and V by 5 bases; bases with no gene match: 12. Germline values: CDR1 LNHDA, CDR2 SQIVND (reference sequence). The CDR3 is 16 residues long. The CDR3: CASSLGDSAPHNEQFF. In DNA, the CDR3 is TGTGCCAGTAGTCTCGGGGACAGCGCCCCCCACAATGAGCAGTTCTTC.

The chain is built from TRBV18 and TRBJ1-4; no reliable D call. Trimming shortened V by 6 bases and J by 4 bases, and 9 bases separated the two germline ends. Germline lookup yields CDR1 KGHSH and CDR2 LQKENI. This CDR3 contains 13 residues. CDR3 amino acids: CASSSGINEKLFF. DNA of the CDR3: TGTGCCAGCTCTTCGGGGATTAATGAAAAACTGTTTTTT.

The chain has TRBV29-1 and TRBJ1-3; D gene uncertain. Germline CDR1 SQVTM, CDR2 ANQGSEA. V was cut by 6 bases and J by 0 bases, with 15 bases left in between. CDR3 length: 15 residues. The CDR3 sequence is CSVYRVSDSGNTIYF. The DNA for the CDR3 is TGCAGCGTCTACCGTGTTAGCGACTCTGGAAACACCATATATTTT.

This clone was detected a few times. J is TRBJ1-1 and V is TRBV29-1, with 7 bases that match TRBD1. Trimming took 7 bases from V and 0 from J; bases not matched to a gene: 5. The CDR3 runs to 13 residues. Germline assignment: CDR1 SQVTM and CDR2 ANQGSEA. CDR3 sequence: CSARTGMNTEAFF. The CDR3 nucleotides are TGCAGCGCCCGGACAGGAATGAACACTGAAGCTTTCTTT.

This clone has only a few counts. The CDR3 loop reads CASNPWGVLKDEQFF. As DNA, the CDR3 is TGTGCCAGCAATCCATGGGGCGTACTGAAGGATGAGCAGTTCTTC. The chain links TRBV27 to TRBJ2-1, with D possibly TRBD1 on 5 matching bases. Germline CDR1 is MNHEY and CDR2 is SMNVEV (reference sequence). The V end was cut by 7 bases, the J end by 8 bases, with 21 bases between. The CDR3 totals 15 residues.

J is TRBJ1-2 and V is TRBV19; weak D call: TRBD1 (5 bases). Germline loops: CDR1 LNHDA, CDR2 SQIVND (reference sequence). The CDR3 loop spans 11 amino acids. V gave up 11 bases and J gave up 8 bases, with 15 bases separating them. The CDR3 DNA is TGTGCCGTACCTTGGGGCGGCGGCTACACCTTC. The encoded protein is CAVPWGGGYTF. The full variable domain, with the rest looked up from reference TRBV19 and TRBJ1-2, is DGGITQSPKYLFRKEGQNVTLSCEQNLNHDAMYWYRQDPGQGLRLIYYSQIVNDFQKGDIAEGYSVSREKKESFPLTVTSAQKNPTAFYLCAVPWGGGYTFGSGTRLTVV.

Worth noting for this clone: The sample has other DNA sequences that encode this CDR3 too. The chain combines TRBV2 with TRBJ2-1, with TRBD1 as a possible D gene (6 bases). The CDR3 runs 15 residues. V was trimmed by 0 bases and J by 7 bases, leaving 13 bases between them. In germline, CDR1 is SNHLY, CDR2 FYNNEI. This chain's CDR3 is CASSEALGGKNEQFF. CDR3 DNA: TGTGCCAGCAGTGAAGCGCTTGGGGGCAAAAATGAGCAGTTCTTC.

The V and J genes are TRBV12-3 or TRBV12-4 and TRBJ2-3; D is undetermined. Trimming removed 4 bases at V and 12 bases at J, with 11 bases between. The CDR3 sequence is 11 residues long. This chain's CDR3 is CASSSGPHQYF. The CDR3 DNA follows: TGTGCCAGCAGTTCCGGTCCCCACCAGTATTTT.

This clone has more than one count but fewer than ten. The chain combines TRBV28 with TRBJ1-1; tentatively, D is TRBD1 (5 bases). Per the germline V gene, CDR1 is MDHEN and CDR2 is SYDVKM. The ends were cut back, 4 bases at V and 10 bases at J, with 7 bases in the middle. This CDR3 region has 10 residues. As DNA, the CDR3 is TGTGCCAGCAGTTCAGGGCTAGCTTTCTTT. Protein sequence: CASSSGLAFF.

Many counts were recorded for this clone. The rearrangement joins TRBV5-1 to TRBJ1-2, with D possibly matching TRBD1 (6 bases). Germline V lookup: CDR1 SGHRS, CDR2 YFSETQ. The CDR3 runs 14 residues. The V and J ends lost 1 base and 4 bases respectively, with 11 bases between them. CDR3 sequence: CASSLKGEGYGYTF. The CDR3 coding sequence is TGCGCCAGCAGCTTGAAGGGGGAAGGCTATGGCTACACCTTC.

The chain links TRBV27 to TRBJ1-1; no definite D call. V lost 3 bases and J lost 4, with 9 bases in between. Germline-derived CDR1 and CDR2 are MNHEY and SMNVEV (reference sequence). This CDR3 is 13 amino acids long. CDR3 DNA sequence: TGTGCCAGCAGTTTTAGAGGGCCCACTGAAGCTTTCTTT. Residues: CASSFRGPTEAFF.

This rearrangement joins TRBV5-6 to TRBJ2-2; D is unclear. The CDR3 length is 16 residues. Trimming shortened V by 0 bases and J by 0 bases, and 9 bases separated the two germline ends. Germline values: CDR1 SGHDT, CDR2 YYEEEE. CDR3 nucleotide sequence: TGTGCCAGCAGCTTGGGAGAGGCACCGAACACCGGGGAGCTGTTTTTT. This codes for CASSLGEAPNTGELFF.

The rearrangement joins TRBV3-1 (or the pseudogene TRBV3-2) to TRBJ2-3, with TRBD1 as a possible D gene (6 bases). Deletions cut 1 base from V and 13 bases from J, with 15 bases between. The CDR3 extends over 13 amino acids. The germline V gene encodes CDR1 LGHDT and CDR2 YNNKEL (reference sequence). This CDR3 is CASSQVQGRLEYF. The DNA for the CDR3 is TGTGCCAGCAGCCAAGTCCAGGGGAGACTGGAGTATTTT.

V and J are TRBV6-5 and TRBJ1-2; TRBD1 matches at 8 bases. The CDR3 contains 14 residues. Germline CDR1 is MNHEY and CDR2 is SVGAGI. V was pared by 6 bases and J by 3 bases, with 6 bases of the junction left unmatched. The CDR3 DNA reads as TGTGCCAGCAGAAGACAGGGGAATTACTATGGCTACACCTTC. Translated: CASRRQGNYYGYTF.

This chain uses TRBV15 with TRBJ2-3; D might be TRBD2 (6 bases). The CDR3 has 16 amino acids. Deletions cut 1 base from V and 1 base from J, with 12 bases between. Germline assignment: CDR1 LNHNV and CDR2 YYDKDF (reference sequence). This chain's CDR3 is CATSRVGRGGTDTQYF. CDR3 sequence (DNA): TGTGCCACCAGCAGAGTGGGGCGGGGAGGCACAGATACGCAGTATTTT.

The chain recombines TRBV7-9 with TRBJ1-5; 7 nucleotides agree with TRBD1. V shed 2 bases, J shed 2 bases, and the junction held 3 bases outside the gene matches. Per germline, CDR1 SEHNR and CDR2 FQNEAQ (reference sequence). CDR3 length equals 15 residues. Here the CDR3 reads CASSLTGVGNQPQHF. CDR3 in DNA: TGTGCCAGCAGCTTAACAGGGGTTGGCAATCAGCCCCAGCATTTT.